Shown below are 21 T cell receptor beta chains from a single sample sequenced in a study of control samples from healthy donors and cancer patients. Sequenced by immunoSEQ multiplex PCR; TCRdb stores in-frame clones only, minus some. In the table there are roughly 120,000 clones, 91% of which are singletons. The sequenced sample was blood. The receptors shown here come from a woman younger than 35 in good health.

The V gene is TRBV3-1 (or the pseudogene TRBV3-2), the J gene TRBJ2-1; 14 bases align to TRBD2. CDR3 length: 17 amino acids. The trim removed 1 base at V and 10 bases at J, leaving 9 bases unmatched. The germline CDR1 and CDR2 sequences are LGHDT and YNNKEL (reference sequence). The chain's CDR3 is CASSQGGLAGGAREQFF. CDR3 nucleotide sequence: TGTGCCAGCAGCCAAGGAGGACTAGCGGGGGGCGCGAGAGAGCAGTTCTTC.

This sequence joins TRBV3-1 (or the pseudogene TRBV3-2) and TRBJ2-7; 7 bases fit TRBD2. This CDR3 region has 14 residues. Germline CDR1 is LGHDT and CDR2 is YNNKEL (reference sequence). After removal of 5 bases from V and 6 bases from J, the junction contained 10 bases not matched to a gene. This chain's CDR3 is CASSTRTSGSEQYF. The DNA of the CDR3 is TGTGCCAGCAGCACCCGGACTAGTGGCTCCGAGCAGTACTTC.

The chain links TRBV18 to TRBJ2-2; D might be TRBD1 (6 bases). Germline loops: CDR1 KGHSH, CDR2 LQKENI. V lost 0 bases and J 2 bases, leaving 16 bases between the germline ends. The CDR3 loop spans 18 amino acids. The CDR3 DNA sequence: TGTGCCAGCTCACCACCGGTCTCAGGACAGCCAAACACCGGGGAGCTGTTTTTT. Protein: CASSPPVSGQPNTGELFF. Full variable domain (missing parts from reference TRBV18 and TRBJ2-2): NAGVMQNPRHLVRRRGQEARLRCSPMKGHSHVYWYRQLPEEGLKFMVYLQKENIIDESGMPKERFSAEFPKEGPSILRIQQVVRGDSAAYFCASSPPVSGQPNTGELFFGEGSRLTVL.

The rearrangement joins TRBV7-5 to TRBJ2-5; the D segment call TRBD2 is taken from the table without a DNA check. TRBV7-5 is assigned pseudogene status. The CDR3 runs 16 residues. CDR3 in amino acids: CVRTWGGVKGPETQYF. The CDR3 DNA reads as TGTGTCAGAACCTGGGGGGGGGTAAAAGGTCCGGAGACCCAGTACTTC.

The chain couples TRBV28 to TRBJ1-4; tentative D call: TRBD1 (5 bases). Trimming took off 4 bases at V and 0 bases at J, with 9 bases between the two ends. The CDR3 has 15 residues. Germline V lookup: CDR1 MDHEN, CDR2 SYDVKM. This CDR3 reads CASSSGGATNEKLFF. The CDR3 bases are TGTGCCAGCAGTTCTGGGGGGGCAACTAATGAAAAACTGTTTTTT.

This chain joins TRBV15 and TRBJ2-7; D unresolved. The CDR3 extends over 12 amino acids. Trimming cost V 3 bases and J 9 bases, with 12 bases left between them. Germline V gene sequence: CDR1 LNHNV, CDR2 YYDKDF (reference sequence). DNA of the CDR3: TGTGCCACCAGCAGGGACCACTTCGGGCAGTACTTC. This codes for CATSRDHFGQYF.

This clone has only one observation. This sequence joins TRBV7-3 and TRBJ1-2, with a possible D match to TRBD1 (6 bases). The CDR3 totals 13 residues. CDR1 and CDR2 (germline): SGHTA, FQGTGA. The ends were cut back, 1 base at V and 9 bases at J, with 12 bases in the middle. The CDR3 coding sequence is TGTGCCAGCAGCTTAATCACAGGGACGCGCTACACCTTC. This gives the protein CASSLITGTRYTF.

This clone was seen a handful of times. The chain joins TRBV5-1 to TRBJ1-5; D remains unclear. Trimming took 0 bases from V and 4 from J, leaving 8 bases between them. This CDR3 has 14 residues. Germline V lookup: CDR1 SGHRS, CDR2 YFSETQ. CDR3 DNA: TGCGCCAGCAGCTTGGGACCCTGGAATCAGCCCCAGCATTTT. Translated, it gives CASSLGPWNQPQHF. Full variable domain (outside the CDR3, taken from reference TRBV5-1 and TRBJ1-5): KAGVTQTPRYLIKTRGQQVTLSCSPISGHRSVSWYQQTPGQGLQFLFEYFSETQRNKGNFPGRFSGRQFSNSRSEMNVSTLELGDSALYLCASSLGPWNQPQHFGDGTRLSIL.

The gene calls are TRBV5-1 and TRBJ2-3; 9 bases map to TRBD2. With V trimmed by 2 bases and J by 6 bases, 10 bases remained unmatched. The V gene's germline CDR1 is SGHRS and CDR2 YFSETQ. The CDR3 loop spans 16 amino acids. This CDR3 reads CASSLPAGGQWDTQYF. DNA for the CDR3: TGCGCCAGCAGCTTACCAGCGGGGGGCCAATGGGATACGCAGTATTTT.

The rearrangement links TRBV6-2 or TRBV6-3 to TRBJ2-2; 9 bases agree with TRBD2. The CDR3 is 13 residues long. Trimming cost V 4 bases and J 13 bases; bases outside gene matches: 7. CDR1 and CDR2 from the germline V gene are MNHEY and SVGEGT. This CDR3 reads CASSSHSAGGLFF. CDR3 coding DNA: TGTGCCAGCAGTTCGCATTCAGCGGGAGGGCTGTTTTTT.

The chain carries TRBV2 and TRBJ2-7, with D possibly matching TRBD2 (6 bases). Per the germline V gene, CDR1 is SNHLY and CDR2 is FYNNEI. The CDR3 is made up of 14 amino acids. The V gene lost 7 bases and the J gene lost 2 bases, with 15 bases spanning the gap. CDR3 sequence reads: CASTLRGEAYEQYF. The CDR3 DNA is TGTGCCAGCACACTTCGAGGGGAGGCCTACGAGCAGTACTTC.

This chain links TRBV28 with TRBJ2-1, with 15 bases that match TRBD2. Per the germline V gene, CDR1 is MDHEN and CDR2 is SYDVKM. This CDR3 has 20 amino acids. The J segment lost 2 bases and the V segment lost 1 base, leaving 9 bases of the junction unmatched. CDR3 nucleotide sequence: TGTGCCAGCAGTTTATCCGGGGTTGGGACTAGCGGGAGGACCTACAATGAGCAGTTCTTC. Amino acids: CASSLSGVGTSGRTYNEQFF.

V is TRBV12-3 or TRBV12-4 and J is TRBJ2-1; D remains unclear. Trimming pared 3 bases from V and 8 bases from J, leaving 5 bases between. This CDR3 is 11 amino acids long. CDR3 sequence (DNA): TGTGCCAGCAGTTTTCTCGATGAGCAGTTCTTC. Translation: CASSFLDEQFF.

The J gene is TRBJ2-3, the V gene TRBV24-1, with TRBD2 matching 8 bases. Germline V gene sequence: CDR1 KGHDR, CDR2 SFDVKD. This CDR3 region has 16 residues. Trimming removed 4 bases from V and 5 bases from J; junction bases left unmatched: 10. The CDR3 bases are TGTGCCACCAGTGACCCCGGGGGGGCCGCTAAAGATACGCAGTATTTT. It encodes CATSDPGGAAKDTQYF.

The V and J genes are TRBV28 and TRBJ2-2; weak D call: TRBD1 (6 bases). Germline V lookup: CDR1 MDHEN, CDR2 SYDVKM. The CDR3 spans 14 residues. Trimming cost V 5 bases and J 6 bases, with 13 bases left between them. CDR3 protein: CASSPYDRPGELFF. CDR3 sequence (DNA): TGTGCCAGCAGTCCTTACGACAGGCCCGGGGAGCTGTTTTTT.

The chain employs TRBV3-1 (or the pseudogene TRBV3-2) and TRBJ1-3; the match to TRBD1 covers 7 bases. The CDR3 is 15 residues long. V lost 5 bases and J lost 0; bases outside the gene matches: 4. Germline CDR1 is LGHDT and CDR2 is YNNKEL (reference sequence). In DNA form, the CDR3 reads TGTGCCAGCAGCTCAAGGACAGGCTCTGGAAACACCATATATTTT. Translated, it gives CASSSRTGSGNTIYF.

The chain couples TRBV21-1 to TRBJ2-5. TRBV21-1 is a pseudogene. CDR3 length equals 15 residues. This CDR3 reads CASSKVVRRQEIQYF. As DNA, the CDR3 is TGTGCCAGCAGCAAAGTTGTCCGGAGACAAGAGATCCAGTACTTC.

The V call is TRBV29-1, the J call TRBJ2-6, with TRBD1 identical over 8 bases. The V gene's germline CDR1 is SQVTM and CDR2 ANQGSEA. The CDR3 is 16 amino acids. The V segment lost 7 bases and the J segment 0 bases; nucleotides outside the gene matches: 8. The CDR3 coding sequence is TGCAGCGCCTTCGGACAGGGTAACTCTGGGGCCAACGTCCTGACTTTC. This encodes CSAFGQGNSGANVLTF.

In its sample, this clone was seen a few times. V and J are TRBV6-2 or TRBV6-3 and TRBJ2-7; 9 nucleotides agree with TRBD2. With V trimmed by 2 bases and J by 6 bases, 17 bases remained unmatched. Per germline, CDR1 MNHEY and CDR2 SVGEGT. The length of the CDR3 is 18 residues. DNA of the CDR3: TGTGCCAGCAGTTACGTGATAGGGGGGTCTAGCGGGAATATCGAGCAGTACTTC. It encodes CASSYVIGGSSGNIEQYF.

The count of this clone is one. The V gene is TRBV7-2, the J gene TRBJ2-1; 8 bases match TRBD2. Germline V gene lookup returns CDR1 SGHTA and CDR2 FQGNSA. J lost 1 base, V lost 1 base, and 6 bases had no gene match. The CDR3 sequence is 17 residues long. The CDR3 reads CASSLGFAGGSYNEQFF. In nucleotides, the CDR3 is TGTGCCAGCAGCTTAGGGTTCGCGGGAGGTTCCTACAATGAGCAGTTCTTC.

The rearrangement links TRBV20-1 to TRBJ2-5, with TRBD2 identical over 7 bases. V shed 3 bases and J 4 bases; nucleotides not matched to a gene: 8. This CDR3 is 14 amino acids long. The germline V gene has CDR1 DFQATT and CDR2 SNEGSKA (reference sequence). DNA of the CDR3: TGCAGTGCTAGTAAACGGGAGGTGGGAGAGACCCAGTACTTC. It is translated as CSASKREVGETQYF.